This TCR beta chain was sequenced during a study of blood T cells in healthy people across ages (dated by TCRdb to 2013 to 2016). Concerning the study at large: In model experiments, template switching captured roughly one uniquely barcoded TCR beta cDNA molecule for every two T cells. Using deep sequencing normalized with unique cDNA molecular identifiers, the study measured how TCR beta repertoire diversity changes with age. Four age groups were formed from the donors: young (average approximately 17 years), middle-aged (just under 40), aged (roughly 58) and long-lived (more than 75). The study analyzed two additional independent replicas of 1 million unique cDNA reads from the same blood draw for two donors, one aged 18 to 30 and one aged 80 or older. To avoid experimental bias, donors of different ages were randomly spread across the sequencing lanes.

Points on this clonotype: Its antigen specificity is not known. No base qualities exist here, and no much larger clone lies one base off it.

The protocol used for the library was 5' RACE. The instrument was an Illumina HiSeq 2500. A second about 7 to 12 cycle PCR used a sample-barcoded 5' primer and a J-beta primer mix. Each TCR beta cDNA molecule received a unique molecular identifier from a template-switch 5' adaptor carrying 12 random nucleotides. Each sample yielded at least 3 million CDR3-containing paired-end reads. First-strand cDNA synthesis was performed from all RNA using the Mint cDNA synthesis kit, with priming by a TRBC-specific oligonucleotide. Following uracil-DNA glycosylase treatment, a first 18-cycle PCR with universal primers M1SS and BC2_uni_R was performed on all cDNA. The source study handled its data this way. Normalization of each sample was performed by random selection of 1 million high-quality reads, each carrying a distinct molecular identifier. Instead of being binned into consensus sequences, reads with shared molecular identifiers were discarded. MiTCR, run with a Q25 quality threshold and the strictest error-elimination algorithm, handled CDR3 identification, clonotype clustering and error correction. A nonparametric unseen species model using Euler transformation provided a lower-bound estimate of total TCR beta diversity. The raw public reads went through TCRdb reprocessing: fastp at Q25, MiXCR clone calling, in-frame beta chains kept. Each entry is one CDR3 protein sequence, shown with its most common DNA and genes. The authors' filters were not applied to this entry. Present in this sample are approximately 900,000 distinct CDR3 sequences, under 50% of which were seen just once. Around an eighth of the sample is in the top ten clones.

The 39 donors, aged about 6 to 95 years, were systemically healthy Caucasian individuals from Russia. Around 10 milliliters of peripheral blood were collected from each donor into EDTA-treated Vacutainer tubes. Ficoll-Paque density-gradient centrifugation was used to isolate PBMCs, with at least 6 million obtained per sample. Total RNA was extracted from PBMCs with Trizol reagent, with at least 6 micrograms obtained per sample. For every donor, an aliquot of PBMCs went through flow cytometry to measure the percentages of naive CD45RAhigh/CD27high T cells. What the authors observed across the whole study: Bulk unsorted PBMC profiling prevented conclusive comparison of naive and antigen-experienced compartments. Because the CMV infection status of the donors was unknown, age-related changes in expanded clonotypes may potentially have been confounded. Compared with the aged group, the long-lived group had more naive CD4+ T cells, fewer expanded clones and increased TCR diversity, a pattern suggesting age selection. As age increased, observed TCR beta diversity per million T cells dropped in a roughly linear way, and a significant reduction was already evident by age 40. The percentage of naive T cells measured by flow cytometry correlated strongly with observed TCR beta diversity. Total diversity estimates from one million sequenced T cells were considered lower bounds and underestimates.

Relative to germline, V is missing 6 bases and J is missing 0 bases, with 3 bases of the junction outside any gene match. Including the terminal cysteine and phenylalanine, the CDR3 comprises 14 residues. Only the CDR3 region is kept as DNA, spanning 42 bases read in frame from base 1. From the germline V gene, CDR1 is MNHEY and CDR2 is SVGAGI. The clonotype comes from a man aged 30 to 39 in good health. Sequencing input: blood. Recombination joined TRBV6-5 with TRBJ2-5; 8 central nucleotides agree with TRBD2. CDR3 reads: CASRGAGDQETQYF. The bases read TGTGCCAGCAGGGGAGCGGGGGACCAAGAGACCCAGTACTTC.